Listed below are T cell receptor beta chains from one sample, sequenced in a study of CD8+ T cells in alopecia areata. Assay: immunoSEQ multiplex PCR; the TCRdb copy retains only in-frame clones and omits some. The data contain fewer than 150,000 clones, 56% of them seen just once; the ten biggest clones take up about 3.4%. The sample in question was CD4+ T cells sorted from blood, obtained at week 24, from a patient treated with tofacitinib. Receptors were obtained from a human donor with alopecia areata. The CDR3 runs from the conserved cysteine through the conserved F or W. A D gene is named only where the DNA matches it firmly. The size entry is marked missing in some rows and otherwise reads once, few, many or a size class.

d_call j_call clone_size v_call cdr3_nt cdr3_aa
. TRBJ2-3 . TRBV29-1 TGCAGCGTTGATGCCGGGGGCGGGGATACGCAGTATTTT CSVDAGGGDTQYF
. TRBJ1-2 . TRBV6-5 TGTGCCAGCAGTTACTCGGGAGGGGACTATGGCTACACCTTC CASSYSGGDYGYTF
. TRBJ1-2 . TRBV11-2 TGTGCCAGCAGTTCCTACACCTTCTATGGCTACACCTTC CASSSYTFYGYTF
. TRBJ2-5 . TRBV11-2 TGTGCCAGCAGCCCCCACGGGGCCCCCGGGGAGACCCAGTACTTC CASSPHGAPGETQYF
. TRBJ2-3 few TRBV28 TGTGCCAGCAGTGATCAGACGCGAGATACGCAGTATTTT CASSDQTRDTQYF
. TRBJ2-3 . TRBV9 TGTGCCAGCAGTGCCTGGGGCGGGGCGAGCACAGATACGCAGTATTTT CASSAWGGASTDTQYF
TRBD2 TRBJ2-5 . TRBV10-3 TGTGCCATCAGTCCTAGCGGGGGGGCCGGGGAGACCCAGTACTTC CAISPSGGAGETQYF
TRBD1 TRBJ1-5 . TRBV6-1 TGTGCCAGCAGTGAAGCGTGGACAGGGAGTTATCAGCCCCAGCATTTT CASSEAWTGSYQPQHF
. TRBJ2-5 . TRBV4-3 TGCGCCAGCAGCCCAGGAGGGTCGGGGATTGGGGAGACCCAGTACTTC CASSPGGSGIGETQYF
. TRBJ2-5 . TRBV5-1 TGCGCCAGCAGCTTGGTCGCTGACTACCAAGAGACCCAGTACTTC CASSLVADYQETQYF
. TRBJ1-5 . TRBV19 TGTGCCAGTAGTATAATAGTCTATAGCAATCAGCCCCAGCATTTT CASSIIVYSNQPQHF
. TRBJ2-7 . TRBV30 TGTGCCTGGAGCGCGGGGGGGACAGGGGCCCGCGAGCAGTACTTC CAWSAGGTGAREQYF
TRBD1 TRBJ1-6 few TRBV11-2 TGTGCCAGCAGCTTAGGAGGGGGCCGATCACCCCTCCACTTT CASSLGGGRSPLHF
TRBD1 TRBJ2-4 . TRBV5-4 TGTGCCAGCAGCCGATCCGGGACAGGACTAGCCAAAAACATTCAGTACTTC CASSRSGTGLAKNIQYF
. TRBJ2-7 . TRBV11-3 TGTGCCAGCAGCTTTGCTTACGGACCCTACGAGCAGTACTTC CASSFAYGPYEQYF
TRBD1 TRBJ2-2 . TRBV27 TGTGCCAGCAGTAGACCCACAGGGGGCCCCGGGGAGCTGTTTTTT CASSRPTGGPGELFF
. TRBJ2-7 . TRBV18 TGTGCCAGCTCACCGGGGGGACCCTACGAGCAGTACTTC CASSPGGPYEQYF
TRBD1 TRBJ2-1 . TRBV18 TGTGCCAGCTCACCACCCGGGACAGGGTTAAATGAGCAGTTCTTC CASSPPGTGLNEQFF
. TRBJ2-7 . TRBV7-2 TGTGCCAGCAGCTTCGCGTATTCCTACGAGCAGTACTTC CASSFAYSYEQYF
. TRBJ1-4 once TRBV30 TGTGCCTGGAGCGACGGCGTTTTCAGGATGTTTTTT CAWSDGVFRMFF
. TRBJ2-2 . TRBV30 TGTGCCTGGGCTTCCGGGACTCTGAACACCGGGGAGCTGTTTTTT CAWASGTLNTGELFF
TRBD1 TRBJ2-7 . TRBV5-1 TGCGCCAGCAGCTTGGGGACAGGTTCTACCTACGAGCAGTACTTC CASSLGTGSTYEQYF
. TRBJ2-5 few TRBV7-9 TGTGCCAGCACCCGCCGCCGGGGGATGCAAGAGACCCAGTACTTC CASTRRRGMQETQYF
TRBD1 TRBJ1-5 few TRBV7-8 TGTGCCAGCACACGACAGGGGTCGGGTGAGAATCAGCCCCAGCATTTT CASTRQGSGENQPQHF
TRBD1 TRBJ1-2 . TRBV18 TGTGCCAGCTCACCAGGACAGGGGGCGAACACCTTC CASSPGQGANTF
TRBD1 TRBJ2-7 once TRBV2 TGTGCCAGCACCGCCAGGGGACAGAGCTCCTACGAGCAGTACTTC CASTARGQSSYEQYF
. TRBJ1-1 . TRBV2 TGTGCCAGCAAATCGTACGGCCTTACTAACACTGAAGCTTTCTTT CASKSYGLTNTEAFF
. TRBJ1-5 . TRBV2 TGTGCCAGCAGTGATCGCACCGGGAATCAGCCCCAGCATTTT CASSDRTGNQPQHF
. TRBJ1-1 . TRBV5-1 TGCGCCAGCAGCCGGGACACTAAGAACACTGAAGCTTTCTTT CASSRDTKNTEAFF
. TRBJ2-5 . TRBV6-6 TGTGCCAGCAGTTACTCAGGAGAACAAGAGACCCAGTACTTC CASSYSGEQETQYF
. TRBJ2-7 once TRBV30 TGTGCCTGGAGTGCCCGACGGGGCCCCACGTGGGAGCAGTACTTC CAWSARRGPTWEQYF
. TRBJ1-5 . TRBV29-1 TGCAGCGTTGGTAGTCAGGCCAATCAGCCCCAGCATTTT CSVGSQANQPQHF
. TRBJ2-2 . TRBV25-1 TGTGCCAGCAGTGGATCGACCGGGGAGCTGTTTTTT CASSGSTGELFF
. TRBJ1-2 . TRBV29-1 TGCAGCGTTGAAGAAGGGCTGGGCTATGGCTACACCTTC CSVEEGLGYGYTF
TRBD2 TRBJ2-5 . TRBV28 TGTGCCAGCAGTTTCGGGGGGGCCGCGGAGACCCAGTACTTC CASSFGGAAETQYF
TRBD1 TRBJ1-6 . TRBV10-3 TGTGCCATCAGGCCGGGACAGGACCATTCACCCCTCCACTTT CAIRPGQDHSPLHF
. TRBJ1-5 . TRBV4-3 TGCGCCAGCAGCCAAGATCCCGGTTATCAGCCCCAGCATTTT CASSQDPGYQPQHF
TRBD2 TRBJ2-3 . TRBV4-2 TGTGCCAGCAGCAAGGGGACTAGCGGAACTAGCACAGATACGCAGTATTTT CASSKGTSGTSTDTQYF
TRBD2 TRBJ2-3 few TRBV7-9 TGTGCCAGCGGGCTAGCGGGGGTGACAGATACGCAGTATTTT CASGLAGVTDTQYF
. TRBJ1-1 . TRBV11-3 TGTGCCAGCACCAGCCAAACAGGGAGGAACACTGAAGCTTTCTTT CASTSQTGRNTEAFF
TRBD1 TRBJ2-5 . TRBV18 TGTGCCAGCTCTCGGACAGGGGCACCGGGGGAGACCCAGTACTTC CASSRTGAPGETQYF
TRBD1 TRBJ1-5 many TRBV7-2 TGTGCCAGCAGCACGACAGGGCCTCGAGATCAGCCCCAGCATTTT CASSTTGPRDQPQHF
. TRBJ2-2 . TRBV7-2 TGTGCCAGCAGTAAGGGTCCTGCGAACACCGGGGAGCTGTTTTTT CASSKGPANTGELFF
. TRBJ1-5 . TRBV19 TGTGCCAGTAGTACCCGGGACACCCGCAATCAGCCCCAGCATTTT CASSTRDTRNQPQHF
. TRBJ2-7 few TRBV29-1 TGCAGCGTTGAAGAACAGAGCTCCTACGAGCAGTACTTC CSVEEQSSYEQYF